The entry below describes one T cell receptor (beta chain). Its antigen is not identified. The data derive from a study of T cells in Graves' hyperthyroidism and ophthalmopathy. The germline CDR1 and CDR2 sequences are ENHRY and SYGVKD. This CDR3 has 12 residues. Trimming shortened V by 3 bases and J by 6 bases, and 7 bases separated the two germline ends. Fresh peripheral blood, approximately 10 ml, was the source of the PBMCs. Findings and caveats of the study: A 13 V-J signature model discriminated ophthalmopathy versus stable hyperthyroidism.

TCR beta CDR3 regions were amplified from RNA transcripts. A set of HTBI primers served as the primers for a first-round RT-PCR of the TCR CDR3. MiXCR, run by TCRdb on the multiplex PCR reads, gives a single entry per CDR3 protein. The data hold roughly 570,000 distinct CDR3 sequences, with 15% to 19% observed a single time. The receptor was isolated from a woman aged 30 to 39 with Graves' hyperthyroidism. The sequenced material came from blood. This chain connects TRBV10-3 to TRBJ2-3; a weak D match, TRBD2 (5 bases). The DNA for the CDR3 is TGTGCCATCAGTGACAGAGGGGATACGCAGTATTTT. Translation: CAISDRGDTQYF.